This TCR beta chain appears in the sequencing data of a study of blood T cell repertoires in COVID-19. The protocol was immunoSEQ multiplex PCR, while the TCRdb copy is restricted to in-frame clones and leaves out a portion. The sample has 110,000 or so clones, approximately 84% seen once. Germline V lookup: CDR1 SGHRS, CDR2 YFSETQ. V lost 6 bases and J lost 0, with 13 bases in between. The CDR3 contains 16 residues. The receptor was isolated from a man between 45 and 60 years old with acute or convalescent COVID-19. Sequencing input: peripheral blood. The chain combines TRBV5-1 with TRBJ1-6; D remains ambiguous. The CDR3 sequence: CASTPGVSSYNSPLHF. The CDR3 nucleotides read TGCGCCAGCACCCCCGGGGTAAGCTCCTATAATTCACCCCTCCACTTT. The complete variable domain, with remaining parts taken from reference TRBV5-1 and TRBJ1-6, reads KAGVTQTPRYLIKTRGQQVTLSCSPISGHRSVSWYQQTPGQGLQFLFEYFSETQRNKGNFPGRFSGRQFSNSRSEMNVSTLELGDSALYLCASTPGVSSYNSPLHFGNGTRLTVT.